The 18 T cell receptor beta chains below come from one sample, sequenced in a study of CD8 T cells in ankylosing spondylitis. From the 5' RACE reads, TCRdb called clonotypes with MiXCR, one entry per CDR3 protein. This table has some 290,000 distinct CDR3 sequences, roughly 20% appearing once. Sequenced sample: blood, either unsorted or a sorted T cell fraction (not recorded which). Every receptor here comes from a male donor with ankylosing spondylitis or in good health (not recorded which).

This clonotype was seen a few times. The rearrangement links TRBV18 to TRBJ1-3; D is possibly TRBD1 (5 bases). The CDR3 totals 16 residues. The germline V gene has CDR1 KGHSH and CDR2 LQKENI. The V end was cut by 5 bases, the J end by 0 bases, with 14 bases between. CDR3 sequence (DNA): TGTGCCAGCTCAGGGGGACGGACGAACTCTGGAAACACCATATATTTT. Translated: CASSGGRTNSGNTIYF.

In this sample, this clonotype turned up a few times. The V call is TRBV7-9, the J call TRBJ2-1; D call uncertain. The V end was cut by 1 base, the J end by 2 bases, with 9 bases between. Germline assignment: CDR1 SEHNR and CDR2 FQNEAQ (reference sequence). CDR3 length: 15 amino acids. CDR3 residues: CASSLGRIAYNEQFF. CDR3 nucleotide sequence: TGTGCCAGCAGCTTAGGCAGGATCGCCTACAATGAGCAGTTCTTC.

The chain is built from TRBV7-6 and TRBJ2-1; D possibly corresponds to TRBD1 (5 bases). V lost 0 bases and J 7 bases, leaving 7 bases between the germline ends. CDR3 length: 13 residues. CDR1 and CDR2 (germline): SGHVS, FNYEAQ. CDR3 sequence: CASSLAQGNEQFF. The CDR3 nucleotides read TGTGCCAGCAGCTTAGCCCAGGGAAATGAGCAGTTCTTC.

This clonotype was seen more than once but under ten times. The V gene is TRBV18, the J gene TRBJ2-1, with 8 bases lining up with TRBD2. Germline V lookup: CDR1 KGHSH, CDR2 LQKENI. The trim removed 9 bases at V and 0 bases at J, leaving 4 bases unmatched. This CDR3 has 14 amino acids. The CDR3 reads CASTGGSSYNEQFF. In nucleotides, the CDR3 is TGTGCCAGTACGGGGGGGAGCTCCTACAATGAGCAGTTCTTC. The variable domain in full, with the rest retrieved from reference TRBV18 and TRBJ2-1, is NAGVMQNPRHLVRRRGQEARLRCSPMKGHSHVYWYRQLPEEGLKFMVYLQKENIIDESGMPKERFSAEFPKEGPSILRIQQVVRGDSAAYFCASTGGSSYNEQFFGPGTRLTVL.

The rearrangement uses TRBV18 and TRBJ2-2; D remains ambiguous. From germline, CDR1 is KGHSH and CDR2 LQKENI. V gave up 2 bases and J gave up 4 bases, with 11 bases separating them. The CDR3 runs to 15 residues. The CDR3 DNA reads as TGTGCCAGCTCACCAATCAGGTCGAGCACCGGGGAGCTGTTTTTT. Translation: CASSPIRSSTGELFF. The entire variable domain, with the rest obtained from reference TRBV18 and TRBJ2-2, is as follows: NAGVMQNPRHLVRRRGQEARLRCSPMKGHSHVYWYRQLPEEGLKFMVYLQKENIIDESGMPKERFSAEFPKEGPSILRIQQVVRGDSAAYFCASSPIRSSTGELFFGEGSRLTVL.

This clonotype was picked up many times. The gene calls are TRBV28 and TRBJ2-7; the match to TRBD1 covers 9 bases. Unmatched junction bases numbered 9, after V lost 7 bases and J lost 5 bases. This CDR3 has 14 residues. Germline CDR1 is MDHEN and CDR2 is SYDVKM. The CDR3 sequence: CASTLRDRVHEQYV. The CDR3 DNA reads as TGTGCCAGCACCCTACGGGACAGGGTCCACGAGCAGTACGTC.

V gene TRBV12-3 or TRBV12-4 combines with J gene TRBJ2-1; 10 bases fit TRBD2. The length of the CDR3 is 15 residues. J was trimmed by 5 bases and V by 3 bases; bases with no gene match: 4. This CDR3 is CASSFIAGGNNEQFF. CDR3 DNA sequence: TGTGCCAGCAGTTTTATAGCGGGAGGAAACAATGAGCAGTTCTTC.

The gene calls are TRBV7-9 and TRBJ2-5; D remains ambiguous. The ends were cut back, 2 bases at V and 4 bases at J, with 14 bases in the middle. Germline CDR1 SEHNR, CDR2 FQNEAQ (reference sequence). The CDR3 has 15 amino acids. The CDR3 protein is CASSLSLGPGETQYF. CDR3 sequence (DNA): TGTGCCAGCAGCTTAAGTCTGGGCCCGGGAGAGACCCAGTACTTC. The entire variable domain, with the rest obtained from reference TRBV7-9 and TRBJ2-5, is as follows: DTGVSQNPRHKITKRGQNVTFRCDPISEHNRLYWYRQTLGQGPEFLTYFQNEAQLEKSRLLSDRFSAERPKGSFSTLEIQRTEQGDSAMYLCASSLSLGPGETQYFGPGTRLLVL.

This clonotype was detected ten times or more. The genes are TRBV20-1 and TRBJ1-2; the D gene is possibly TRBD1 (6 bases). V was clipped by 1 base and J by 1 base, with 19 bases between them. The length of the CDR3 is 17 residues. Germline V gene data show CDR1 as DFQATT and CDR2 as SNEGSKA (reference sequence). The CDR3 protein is CSARVYPTGFNNYGYTF. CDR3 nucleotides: TGCAGTGCTAGAGTTTACCCTACAGGGTTTAATAACTATGGCTACACCTTC.

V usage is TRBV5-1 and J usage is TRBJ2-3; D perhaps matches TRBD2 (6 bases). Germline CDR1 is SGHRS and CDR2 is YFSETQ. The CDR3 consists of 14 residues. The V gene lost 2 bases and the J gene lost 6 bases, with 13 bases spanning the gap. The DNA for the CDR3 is TGCGCCAGCAGCTTAGTAGCGGAGCGGGATACGCAGTATTTT. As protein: CASSLVAERDTQYF.

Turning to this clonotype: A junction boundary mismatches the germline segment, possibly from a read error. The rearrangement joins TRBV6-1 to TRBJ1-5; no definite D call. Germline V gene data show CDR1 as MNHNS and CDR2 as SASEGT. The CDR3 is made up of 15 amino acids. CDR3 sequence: CASSESVGTNQPKHF. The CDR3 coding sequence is TGTGCCAGCAGTGAAAGCGTAGGTACCAATCAGCCCAAGCATTTT.

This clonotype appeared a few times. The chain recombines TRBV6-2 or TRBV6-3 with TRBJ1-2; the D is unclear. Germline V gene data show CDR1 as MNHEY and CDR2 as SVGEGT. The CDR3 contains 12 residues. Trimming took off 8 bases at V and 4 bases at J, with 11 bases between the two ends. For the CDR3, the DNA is TGTGCCAGCCGAAACGGTCTCTATGGCTACACCTTC. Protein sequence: CASRNGLYGYTF.

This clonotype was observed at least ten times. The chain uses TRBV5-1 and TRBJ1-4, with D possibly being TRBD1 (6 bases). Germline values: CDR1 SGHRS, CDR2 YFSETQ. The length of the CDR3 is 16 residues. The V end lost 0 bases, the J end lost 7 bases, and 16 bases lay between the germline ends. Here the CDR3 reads CASSLGLGGQAEKLFF. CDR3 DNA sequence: TGCGCCAGCAGCTTGGGATTAGGGGGGCAGGCTGAAAAACTGTTTTTT.

In nucleotides, the CDR3 is TGTGCCAGCAGCTCCCGGGACAATTATTCACCCCTCCACTTT. It is translated as CASSSRDNYSPLHF. This rearrangement joins TRBV9 to TRBJ1-6, with D tentatively TRBD1 (6 bases). V was clipped by 4 bases and J by 8 bases, with 13 bases between them. There are 14 residues in the CDR3. Germline CDR1 and CDR2: SGDLS and YYNGEE.

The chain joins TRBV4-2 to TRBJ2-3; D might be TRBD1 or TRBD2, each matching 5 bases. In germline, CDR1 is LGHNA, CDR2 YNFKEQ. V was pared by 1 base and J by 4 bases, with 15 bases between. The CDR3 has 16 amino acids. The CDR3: CASSQGGWQAADTQYF. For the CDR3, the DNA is TGTGCCAGCAGCCAAGGGGGGTGGCAGGCGGCAGATACGCAGTATTTT.

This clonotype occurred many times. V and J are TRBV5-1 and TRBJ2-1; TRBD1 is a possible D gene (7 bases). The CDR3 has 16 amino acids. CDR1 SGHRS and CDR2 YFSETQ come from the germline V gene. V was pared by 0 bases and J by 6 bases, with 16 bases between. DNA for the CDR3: TGCGCCAGCAGCTTGGGACAGGGAGGAATTATCAATGAGCAGTTCTTC. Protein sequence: CASSLGQGGIINEQFF.

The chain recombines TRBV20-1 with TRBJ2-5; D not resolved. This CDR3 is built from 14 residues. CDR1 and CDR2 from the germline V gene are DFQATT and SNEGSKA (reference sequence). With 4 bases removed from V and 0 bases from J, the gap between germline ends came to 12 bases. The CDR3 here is CSAKDERYQETQYF. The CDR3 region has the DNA TGCAGTGCTAAGGACGAGAGGTACCAAGAGACCCAGTACTTC.

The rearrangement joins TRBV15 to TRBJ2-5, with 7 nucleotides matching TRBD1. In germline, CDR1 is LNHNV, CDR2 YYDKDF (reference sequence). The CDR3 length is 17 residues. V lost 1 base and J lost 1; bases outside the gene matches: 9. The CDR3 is CATSRAARGTGQETQYF. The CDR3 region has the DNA TGTGCCACCAGCAGAGCTGCCAGGGGGACGGGCCAAGAGACCCAGTACTTC.